This passage covers 13 T cell receptor beta chains from one sample sequenced in a study of blood T cell repertoires in COVID-19 (dated by TCRdb to the early 2020s). Preparation of the library involved the immunoSEQ multiplex PCR assay. The table comes from immuneACCESS by way of TCRdb, which keeps in-frame sequences with V and J called. Part of the clones is missing from these tables; in studies checked, under half for an unresolved V gene and the rest for unknown reasons. Recorded for this sample are 70,000 to 95,000 clones; 92% of them occurred a single time. Approximately 6.3% of the sample comes from the top ten. The sequencing input was peripheral blood. These receptors were taken from a woman in her fifties or sixties with active COVID-19.

The chain employs TRBV6-5 and TRBJ1-6; TRBD1 aligns across 9 bases. Unmatched junction bases numbered 8, after V lost 5 bases and J lost 9 bases. CDR1 and CDR2 (germline): MNHEY, SVGAGI. The CDR3 sequence is 15 residues long. In DNA, the CDR3 is TGTGCCAGCAGTCGCCTGACAGGGGGAGTTTCACCCCTCCACTTT. It yields the protein CASSRLTGGVSPLHF.

In its sample, this clone was seen once. The rearrangement links TRBV19 to TRBJ2-3, with 10 nucleotides matching TRBD2. V was pared by 6 bases and J by 6 bases, with 9 bases of the junction left unmatched. The germline V gene has CDR1 LNHDA and CDR2 SQIVND (reference sequence). The length of the CDR3 is 15 residues. CDR3 coding DNA: TGTGCCAGTAGACCTCTAGCGGGGGCTGGGGATACGCAGTATTTT. Translating it yields CASRPLAGAGDTQYF.

CDR3 loop: CASSTRGQSTNEQFF. DNA of the CDR3: TGTGCCAGCAGCACCCGAGGACAGTCGACCAATGAGCAGTTCTTC. The V call is TRBV9, the J call TRBJ2-1; possibly TRBD1 for D (6 bases). From germline, CDR1 is SGDLS and CDR2 YYNGEE. The CDR3 runs to 15 residues. V was cut by 4 bases and J by 6 bases, with 17 bases left in between.

The chain links TRBV20-1 to TRBJ2-3; 9 bases align to TRBD1. V trimming: 3 bases; J trimming: 1 base; junction bases outside the gene matches: 2. The CDR3 has 14 amino acids. Germline CDR1 DFQATT, CDR2 SNEGSKA (reference sequence). The CDR3 here is CSASNRGRTDTQYF. CDR3 in DNA: TGCAGTGCTAGTAACAGGGGGCGCACAGATACGCAGTATTTT.

The chain carries TRBV2 and TRBJ2-7, with D tentatively TRBD2 (7 bases). Trimming left V 4 bases short and J 1 base short, with 11 bases between. The CDR3 runs 14 residues. CDR1 and CDR2 from the germline V gene are SNHLY and FYNNEI. This CDR3 is CASSVEGGSYEQYF. The CDR3, as DNA: TGTGCCAGCAGTGTAGAGGGGGGGTCCTACGAGCAGTACTTC.

The V call is TRBV30, the J call TRBJ2-7; D is unclear. This CDR3 region has 12 residues. The germline gives CDR1 GTSNPN, CDR2 SVGIG (reference sequence). Trimming removed 2 bases from V and 2 bases from J, with 7 bases in between. The chain's CDR3 is CAWSINTYEQYF. For the CDR3, the DNA is TGTGCCTGGAGTATAAATACCTACGAGCAGTACTTC.

The chain uses TRBV7-2 and TRBJ1-5, with D unclear. Trimming stripped 2 bases from V and 2 bases from J, with 4 bases between. CDR3 length: 13 amino acids. Per germline, CDR1 SGHTA and CDR2 FQGNSA. The CDR3 protein is CASSLSGNQPQHF. CDR3 sequence (DNA): TGTGCCAGCAGCTTATCCGGCAATCAGCCCCAGCATTTT. The complete variable domain, with remaining parts taken from reference TRBV7-2 and TRBJ1-5, reads GAGVSQSPSNKVTEKGKDVELRCDPISGHTALYWYRQSLGQGLEFLIYFQGNSAPDKSGLPSDRFSAERTGGSVSTLTIQRTQQEDSAVYLCASSLSGNQPQHFGDGTRLSIL.

The chain is built from TRBV5-6 and TRBJ1-5; no clear D gene. CDR3 length equals 14 residues. Per the germline V gene, CDR1 is SGHDT and CDR2 is YYEEEE. V dropped 0 bases and J dropped 1 base, with 5 bases sitting between them. The CDR3 nucleotides are TGTGCCAGCAGCTTGGCGGGGAGCAATCAGCCCCAGCATTTT. Translating it yields CASSLAGSNQPQHF.

This rearrangement joins TRBV12-3 or TRBV12-4 to TRBJ2-1, with D possibly matching TRBD1 (5 bases). The CDR3 has 11 residues. V dropped 6 bases and J dropped 11 bases, with 11 bases sitting between them. This chain's CDR3 is CASRLRTQQFF. The CDR3 DNA reads TGTGCCAGCAGATTACGGACACAGCAGTTCTTC.

The gene calls are TRBV3-1 (or the pseudogene TRBV3-2) and TRBJ1-4; 8 bases are shared with TRBD1. In germline, CDR1 is LGHDT, CDR2 YNNKEL (reference sequence). This CDR3 spans 15 amino acids. With V trimmed by 6 bases and J by 4 bases, 7 bases remained unmatched. CDR3 protein: CASSRGQGSNEKLFF. CDR3 DNA: TGTGCCAGCAGTCGAGGACAGGGCAGTAATGAAAAACTGTTTTTT.

The chain has TRBV19 and TRBJ1-1, with 8 bases lining up with TRBD1. The CDR3 totals 14 residues. J lost 11 bases, V lost 9 bases, and 17 bases had no gene match. CDR1 and CDR2 (germline): LNHDA, SQIVND (reference sequence). The CDR3 loop reads CAREPGQADLMAFF. Written as DNA, the CDR3 is TGTGCCAGGGAACCGGGACAGGCGGACCTGATGGCTTTCTTT.

The chain uses TRBV3-1 (or the pseudogene TRBV3-2) and TRBJ2-5; TRBD2 might be the D (6 bases). The CDR3 covers 15 residues. Trimming pared 4 bases from V and 5 bases from J, leaving 17 bases between. CDR1 is LGHDT, CDR2 YNNKEL, per germline (reference sequence). CDR3 residues: CASSRSAGGWETQYF. As DNA, the CDR3 is TGTGCCAGCAGCCGTTCCGCCGGGGGTTGGGAGACCCAGTACTTC.

V gene TRBV10-3 combines with J gene TRBJ2-7; 9 nucleotides agree with TRBD1. V trimming: 4 bases; J trimming: 4 bases; junction bases outside the gene matches: 8. The CDR3 consists of 15 residues. Looked up from germline, CDR1 is ENHRY and CDR2 is SYGVKD. The CDR3 sequence is CAISGTTGGRYEQYF. The CDR3 DNA reads as TGTGCCATCAGTGGGACCACAGGGGGCCGGTACGAGCAGTACTTC.